The 2 T cell receptor beta chains below come from one sample, sequenced in a study of vaccination effects on CD4 cells after COVID-19. Their target antigens are unknown. With 9 to 11 days of culture completed, CD4+ T cells were isolated. Measured with immunoSEQ multiplex PCR; TCRdb has only the in-frame clones, and not every one. The sample lists 25,000 to 30,000 clones; about 60% were seen once. The material sequenced was CD4+ T cells from PBMCs cultured without peptide, taken before COVID-19 vaccination. The receptors shown here come from a human donor who received a COVID-19 vaccine.

This clone came up a few times. This chain uses TRBV7-9 with TRBJ1-2; no clear D. The V and J ends lost 2 bases and 8 bases respectively, with 12 bases between them. The CDR3 contains 13 residues. The germline CDR1 and CDR2 sequences are SEHNR and FQNEAQ (reference sequence). The CDR3 nucleotides are TGTGCCAGCAGCTTATCCGGGGTGGAGGGCTACACCTTC. This sequence encodes CASSLSGVEGYTF.

The V and J genes are TRBV5-1 and TRBJ1-2; tentative D call: TRBD1 (5 bases). The CDR3 loop spans 17 amino acids. Trimming cost V 4 bases and J 4 bases, with 23 bases left between them. Germline CDR1 and CDR2: SGHRS and YFSETQ. The DNA for the CDR3 is TGCGCCAGCAGCGGCACCCAACTTTACGGGACCATCTATGGCTACACCTTC. This gives the protein CASSGTQLYGTIYGYTF.